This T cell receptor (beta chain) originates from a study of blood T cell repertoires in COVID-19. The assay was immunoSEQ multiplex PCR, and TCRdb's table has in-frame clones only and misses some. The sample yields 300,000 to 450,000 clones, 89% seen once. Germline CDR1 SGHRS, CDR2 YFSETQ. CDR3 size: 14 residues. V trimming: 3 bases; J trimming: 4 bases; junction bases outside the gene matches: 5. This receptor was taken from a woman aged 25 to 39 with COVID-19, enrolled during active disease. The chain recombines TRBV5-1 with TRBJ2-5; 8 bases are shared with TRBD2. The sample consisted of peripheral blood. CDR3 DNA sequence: TGCGCCAGCAGCTCCGGACTAGCCCGAGAGACCCAGTACTTC. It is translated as CASSSGLARETQYF.